The source of this TCR beta chain is a study of T cell changes during pregnancy in multiple sclerosis. Data came from immunoSEQ multiplex PCR; TCRdb stores just in-frame clones and leaves some out. In the table there are some 94,000 clones, approximately 92% of which are singletons. Germline V gene lookup returns CDR1 SGDLS and CDR2 YYNGEE. V dropped 0 bases and J dropped 5 bases, with 14 bases sitting between them. The CDR3 spans 15 residues. The sequenced sample was peripheral blood, obtained in the first trimester of pregnancy. This TCR derives from a female donor with multiple sclerosis, enrolled in a pregnancy study. The rearrangement links TRBV9 to TRBJ2-5, with D possibly being TRBD2 (5 bases). The CDR3: CASSVEWGARETQYF. In DNA form, the CDR3 reads TGTGCCAGCAGCGTAGAGTGGGGAGCCCGGGAGACCCAGTACTTC.